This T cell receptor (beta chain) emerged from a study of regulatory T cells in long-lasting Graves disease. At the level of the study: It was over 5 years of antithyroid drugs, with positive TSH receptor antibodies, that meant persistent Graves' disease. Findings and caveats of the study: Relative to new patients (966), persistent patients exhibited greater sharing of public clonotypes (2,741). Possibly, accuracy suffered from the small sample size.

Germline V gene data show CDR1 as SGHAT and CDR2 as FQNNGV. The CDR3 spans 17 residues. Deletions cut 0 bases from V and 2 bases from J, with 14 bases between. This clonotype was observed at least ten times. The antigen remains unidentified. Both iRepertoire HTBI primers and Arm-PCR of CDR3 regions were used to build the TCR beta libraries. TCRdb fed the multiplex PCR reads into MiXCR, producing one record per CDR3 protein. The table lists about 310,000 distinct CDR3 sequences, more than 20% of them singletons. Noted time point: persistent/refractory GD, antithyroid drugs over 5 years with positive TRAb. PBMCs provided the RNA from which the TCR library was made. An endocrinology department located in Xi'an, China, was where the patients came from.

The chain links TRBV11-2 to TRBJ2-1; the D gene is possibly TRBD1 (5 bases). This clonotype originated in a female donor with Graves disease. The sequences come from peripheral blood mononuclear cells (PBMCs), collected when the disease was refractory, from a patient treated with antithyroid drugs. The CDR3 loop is CASSLEGWTTPYNEQFF. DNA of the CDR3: TGTGCCAGCAGCTTAGAGGGGTGGACAACGCCCTACAATGAGCAGTTCTTC.